The next 16 T cell receptor beta chains were all read from a single sample in a study of blood T cell repertoires in COVID-19. The data were produced by immunoSEQ multiplex PCR, yet TCRdb's version contains in-frame clones alone and is incomplete. The data contain about 190,000 clones, around four fifths of them singletons. Sample: PBMCs or T cells enriched from blood (not recorded which). Receptors were obtained from a woman between 50 and 59 years old who had recovered from COVID-19.

The V call is TRBV5-4, the J call TRBJ2-7, with 12 bases matching TRBD1. CDR1 is SGHNT, CDR2 YYREEE, per germline (reference sequence). Losses at the gene ends were 4 bases for V and 3 bases for J; bases not matched to a gene: 5. The CDR3 has 15 amino acids. The CDR3 region has the DNA TGTGCCAGCAGCCCGGGACAGGGGGCCTTCTACGAGCAGTACTTC. Translation gives CASSPGQGAFYEQYF.

The V gene is TRBV18, the J gene TRBJ2-7; a possible D gene is TRBD1 (5 bases). The CDR3 covers 15 residues. V lost 2 bases and J 3 bases, leaving 14 bases between the germline ends. In germline, CDR1 is KGHSH, CDR2 LQKENI. The CDR3 region has the DNA TGTGCCAGCTCACCAGGGGCAGCTATAGTCTACGAGCAGTACTTC. Its protein product is CASSPGAAIVYEQYF.

V and J are TRBV12-3 or TRBV12-4 and TRBJ2-5; D may be TRBD2 (5 bases). Trimming took 5 bases from V and 5 from J, leaving 12 bases between them. The CDR3 length is 13 residues. The CDR3 DNA sequence: TGTGCCAGCAGTCGATCGGGATTGGAGACCCAGTACTTC. Protein product: CASSRSGLETQYF.

The V call is TRBV27, the J call TRBJ1-1; a weak D match, TRBD1 (6 bases). This CDR3 spans 15 amino acids. With 5 bases removed from V and 1 base from J, the gap between germline ends came to 14 bases. Germline-derived CDR1 and CDR2 are MNHEY and SMNVEV (reference sequence). The CDR3 spells CASSPTGRENTEAFF. In DNA, the CDR3 is TGTGCCAGCAGTCCGACAGGAAGGGAGAACACTGAAGCTTTCTTT.

This clone was seen only a few times. This sequence joins TRBV3-1 (or the pseudogene TRBV3-2) and TRBJ2-7, with TRBD2 matching over 10 bases. From germline, CDR1 is LGHDT and CDR2 YNNKEL (reference sequence). V dropped 1 base and J dropped 6; count of bases not matched to a gene: 6. The CDR3 runs 15 residues. The CDR3 sequence: CASSQGTSGLREQYF. CDR3 bases: TGTGCCAGCAGCCAAGGGACTAGCGGTCTCCGCGAGCAGTACTTC.

V gene TRBV24-1 combines with J gene TRBJ2-7; the match to TRBD2 covers 8 bases. With 4 bases clipped from V and 6 bases from J, the junction kept 10 bases outside the gene matches. The germline V gene has CDR1 KGHDR and CDR2 SFDVKD. The CDR3 length is 15 residues. The CDR3 here is CATSESGAGEGEQYF. In nucleotides, the CDR3 is TGTGCCACCAGTGAGTCAGGAGCGGGAGAGGGCGAGCAGTACTTC.

This chain links TRBV9 with TRBJ2-7, with D possibly TRBD2 on 5 matching bases. Per germline, CDR1 SGDLS and CDR2 YYNGEE. The CDR3 runs to 13 residues. V lost 0 bases and J lost 3, with 7 bases in between. CDR3 DNA: TGTGCCAGCAGCGTAGACGGGAACTACGAGCAGTACTTC. It encodes CASSVDGNYEQYF.

The gene calls are TRBV30 and TRBJ2-1; TRBD2 agrees at 12 bases. This CDR3 comprises 15 residues. Germline V CDR1 and CDR2: GTSNPN, SVGIG (reference sequence). Unmatched junction bases numbered 8, after V lost 2 bases and J lost 9 bases. The CDR3 here is CAWSLLAGGPSEQFF. Here the CDR3 DNA reads TGTGCCTGGAGTCTCCTAGCGGGAGGGCCGAGTGAGCAGTTCTTC.

This chain connects TRBV3-1 (or the pseudogene TRBV3-2) to TRBJ1-2, with D hard to call. This CDR3 region has 14 residues. V lost 5 bases to trimming and J lost 6 bases, with 16 bases between them. The germline V gene encodes CDR1 LGHDT and CDR2 YNNKEL (reference sequence). CDR3 sequence (DNA): TGTGCCAGCAGCATAAGCCAGGCCGACCATGGCTACACCTTC. This sequence encodes CASSISQADHGYTF.

The chain joins TRBV6-1 to TRBJ1-2, with D possibly matching TRBD1 (5 bases). Germline V lookup: CDR1 MNHNS, CDR2 SASEGT. Trimming removed 3 bases from V and 4 bases from J, with 12 bases in between. CDR3 length equals 14 residues. This CDR3 is CASSDRGWVYGYTF. Written as DNA, the CDR3 is TGTGCCAGCAGTGACCGGGGGTGGGTCTATGGCTACACCTTC.

This chain joins TRBV28 and TRBJ2-7; 11 nucleotides line up with TRBD2. This CDR3 is 15 amino acids long. Germline trimming cut 1 base from V and 2 bases from J; bases unmatched to any gene: 1. Germline V gene lookup returns CDR1 MDHEN and CDR2 SYDVKM. In DNA, the CDR3 is TGTGCCAGCAGTTTATCTAGCGGGAGGCCCTACGAGCAGTACTTC. Amino acids: CASSLSSGRPYEQYF.

This clone was counted only a few times. This chain uses TRBV6-5 with TRBJ1-6; TRBD1 agrees at 7 bases. This CDR3 comprises 14 residues. Per germline, CDR1 MNHEY and CDR2 SVGAGI. Unmatched junction bases numbered 1, after V lost 2 bases and J lost 6 bases. The DNA for the CDR3 is TGTGCCAGCAGTTACAGGGGGCGTAATTCACCCCTCCACTTT. Its translation: CASSYRGRNSPLHF.

This chain links TRBV6-2 or TRBV6-3 with TRBJ1-2; TRBD1 matches 7 bases. Germline CDR1 and CDR2: MNHEY and SVGEGT. This CDR3 is built from 14 residues. The V segment lost 4 bases and the J segment 4 bases; nucleotides outside the gene matches: 6. The CDR3: CASSSGGQLYGYTF. In DNA form, the CDR3 reads TGTGCCAGCAGTTCCGGGGGACAGCTCTATGGCTACACCTTC.

The chain recombines TRBV28 with TRBJ1-1, with D perhaps matching TRBD1 (5 bases). Between the trimmed V and J ends, which lost 5 bases and 6 bases, there was a span of 7 bases. CDR1 and CDR2 (germline): MDHEN, SYDVKM. The CDR3 runs to 11 residues. The CDR3 here is CASSVGPEAFF. The DNA for the CDR3 is TGTGCCAGCAGTGTGGGGCCTGAAGCTTTCTTT. Full variable domain (remainder filled in from reference TRBV28 and TRBJ1-1): DVKVTQSSRYLVKRTGEKVFLECVQDMDHENMFWYRQDPGLGLRLIYFSYDVKMKEKGDIPEGYSVSREKKERFSLILESASTNQTSMYLCASSVGPEAFFGQGTRLTVV.

V gene TRBV5-1 combines with J gene TRBJ1-1; a possible D gene is TRBD1 (6 bases). The CDR3 is made up of 15 amino acids. Trimming stripped 3 bases from V and 8 bases from J, with 20 bases between. The germline gives CDR1 SGHRS, CDR2 YFSETQ. The CDR3, as DNA: TGCGCCAGCAGCTCCACCACTTTATCCGGGACAGAAGCTTTCTTT. Translated, it gives CASSSTTLSGTEAFF.

This clone has more than one count but fewer than ten. In DNA, the CDR3 is TGTGCCAGCAGCTGGGGGGACAGACCCATGAACACTGAAGCTTTCTTT. Translation: CASSWGDRPMNTEAFF. This sequence joins TRBV7-9 and TRBJ1-1, with TRBD1 matching 7 bases. Germline V gene sequence: CDR1 SEHNR, CDR2 FQNEAQ (reference sequence). The J segment lost 0 bases and the V segment lost 4 bases, leaving 8 bases of the junction unmatched. The CDR3 has 16 residues.